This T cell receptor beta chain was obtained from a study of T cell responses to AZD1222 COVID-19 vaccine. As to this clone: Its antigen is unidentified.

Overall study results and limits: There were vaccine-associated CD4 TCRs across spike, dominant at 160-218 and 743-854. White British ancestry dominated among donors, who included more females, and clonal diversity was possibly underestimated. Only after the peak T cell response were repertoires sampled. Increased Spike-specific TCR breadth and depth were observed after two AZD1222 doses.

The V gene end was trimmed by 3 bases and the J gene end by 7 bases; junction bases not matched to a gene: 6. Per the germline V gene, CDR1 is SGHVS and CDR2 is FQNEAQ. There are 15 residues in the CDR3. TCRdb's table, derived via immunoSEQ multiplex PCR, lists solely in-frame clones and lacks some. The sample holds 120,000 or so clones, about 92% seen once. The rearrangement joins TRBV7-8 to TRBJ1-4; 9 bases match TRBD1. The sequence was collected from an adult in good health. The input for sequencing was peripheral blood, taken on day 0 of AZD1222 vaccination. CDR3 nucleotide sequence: TGTGCCAGCAGCTTCCCACAGGGGGCAGGTGAAAAACTGTTTTTT. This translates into CASSFPQGAGEKLFF.